A selection of T cell receptor beta chains follows, all from one sample in a study of cytomegalovirus exposure and HLA in healthy donors. This table comes from immunoSEQ multiplex PCR, and its TCRdb copy is limited to in-frame clones, with some not included. Of roughly 150,000 clones listed, over 85% are singletons. The sample was PBMCs. Source of these receptors: a woman between 18 and 30 years old in good health and CMV-seropositive. The CDR3 runs from the conserved cysteine through the conserved F or W. The D gene is left open where the match is weak. Clone sizes are given selectively: once, few, many, or a class where the clone is expanded.

J: TRBJ2-1
size: many
V: TRBV7-9
D: TRBD2
DNA: TGTGCCAGCAGCCGCCCGACTAGCGGGAGTGTCAATGAGCAGTTCTTC
CDR3: CASSRPTSGSVNEQFF

J: TRBJ1-3
size: once
V: TRBV7-2
D: -
DNA: TGTGCCAGCAGCTTAGGTCCAGGGGACGGAAACACCATATATTTT
CDR3: CASSLGPGDGNTIYF

J: TRBJ2-3
size: -
V: TRBV9
D: -
DNA: TGTGCCAGCAGCGTAGCTGGGCAGGGGTGGACAGATACGCAGTATTTT
CDR3: CASSVAGQGWTDTQYF

J: TRBJ2-2
size: -
V: TRBV14
D: TRBD2
DNA: TGTGCCAGCAGCCTAGTGACTAGCGCCGCCGGGGAGCTGTTTTTT
CDR3: CASSLVTSAAGELFF

J: TRBJ2-3
size: once
V: TRBV7-2
D: -
DNA: TGTGCCAGCAGCTATCTAGCCGGGAACGCGCAGTATTTT
CDR3: CASSYLAGNAQYF

J: TRBJ2-7
size: -
V: TRBV6-1
D: -
DNA: TGTGCCAGCGAGGTGGGACACACAGGCGGCTACGAGCAGTACTTC
CDR3: CASEVGHTGGYEQYF

J: TRBJ2-2
size: few
V: TRBV11-3
D: TRBD2
DNA: TGTGCCAGTTCCCCGGGGGGGTTTGGCACCGGGGAGCTGTTTTTT
CDR3: CASSPGGFGTGELFF

J: TRBJ2-2
size: -
V: TRBV6-1
D: -
DNA: TGTGCCAGCAGTGAAAAGTTCCGGGTGAACGGGGAGCTGTTTTTT
CDR3: CASSEKFRVNGELFF

J: TRBJ2-2
size: -
V: TRBV30
D: TRBD2
DNA: TGTGCCTGGAGTAGTCCCAGCGGGACTCTGGCCGGGGAGCTGTTTTTT
CDR3: CAWSSPSGTLAGELFF

J: TRBJ2-7
size: -
V: TRBV5-1
D: TRBD1
DNA: TGCGCCAGCAGCCCCGAGCCGGGACAGGGCTACGAGCAGTACTTC
CDR3: CASSPEPGQGYEQYF

J: TRBJ2-2
size: once
V: TRBV27
D: -
DNA: TGTGCCAGCAGTTTTATCGGGGGAGGTGGTGGGAACACCGGGGAGCTGTTTTTT
CDR3: CASSFIGGGGGNTGELFF

J: TRBJ2-1
size: -
V: TRBV10-1
D: TRBD2
DNA: TGCGCCAGCAGTGAGCGGACTAGCGTTACAAGGGAGCAGTTCTTC
CDR3: CASSERTSVTREQFF

J: TRBJ2-2
size: -
V: TRBV19
D: -
DNA: TGTGCCAGTAGTATTAGAGCGGATTACACCGGGGAGCTGTTTTTT
CDR3: CASSIRADYTGELFF

J: TRBJ2-2
size: -
V: TRBV25-1
D: TRBD1
DNA: TGTGCCAGCGTACGAGGGACAGACACCCGGGGAGGGGAGCTGTTTTTT
CDR3: CASVRGTDTRGGELFF

J: TRBJ2-7
size: -
V: TRBV9
D: TRBD2
DNA: TGTGCCAGCAGCGTAGGAAGCGGGAGCCCCGCTAACGAGCAGTACTTC
CDR3: CASSVGSGSPANEQYF

J: TRBJ2-5
size: -
V: TRBV28
D: -
DNA: TGTGCCAGCAGTTTAGCGGGGAGGAGAGAGACCCAGTACTTC
CDR3: CASSLAGRRETQYF

J: TRBJ1-3
size: -
V: TRBV7-9
D: TRBD1
DNA: TGTGCCAGCAGCCCCGGACAGGGGGCGATTGGAAACACCATATATTTT
CDR3: CASSPGQGAIGNTIYF

J: TRBJ1-1
size: -
V: TRBV9
D: -
DNA: TGTGCCAGCAGCCCGGGGAACACTGAAGCTTTCTTT
CDR3: CASSPGNTEAFF

J: TRBJ1-4
size: -
V: TRBV5-1
D: TRBD1
DNA: TGCGCCAGCAGCTCGGGACAGATAGATGCAACTAATGAAAAACTGTTTTTT
CDR3: CASSSGQIDATNEKLFF

J: TRBJ1-1
size: -
V: TRBV5-1
D: -
DNA: TGCGCCAGCAGTTCAGGGAGGTCCCCACTAATGAACACTGAAGCTTTCTTT
CDR3: CASSSGRSPLMNTEAFF

J: TRBJ2-1
size: -
V: TRBV15
D: TRBD2
DNA: TGTGCCACCAGGGACGGACTAGCGGGAACCCCAGCCGATGAGCAGTTCTTC
CDR3: CATRDGLAGTPADEQFF

J: TRBJ2-3
size: -
V: TRBV6-5
D: TRBD2
DNA: TGTGCCAGCAGTCCTAGCGGGAGAACGGATACGCAGTATTTT
CDR3: CASSPSGRTDTQYF

J: TRBJ2-4
size: -
V: TRBV28
D: TRBD1
DNA: TGTGCCAGCAGTTTAGGATGGCTTAGGGGGCCACTAGCCAAAAACATTCAGTACTTC
CDR3: CASSLGWLRGPLAKNIQYF

J: TRBJ2-1
size: -
V: TRBV6-5
D: -
DNA: TGTGCCAGCAGTTCCAGGGCAAGTGAGCAGTTCTTC
CDR3: CASSSRASEQFF

J: TRBJ1-4
size: -
V: TRBV9
D: -
DNA: TGTGCCAGCAGCAATCCCCGGGGGGGGGCAACTAATGAAAAACTGTTTTTT
CDR3: CASSNPRGGATNEKLFF

J: TRBJ2-5
size: -
V: TRBV27
D: -
DNA: TGTGCCAGCAGTTTCTCGACAGGGCGGCGGGGGACCCAGTACTTC
CDR3: CASSFSTGRRGTQYF

J: TRBJ2-1
size: once
V: TRBV30
D: -
DNA: TGTGCCTGGAGTGTTCTAGACTACAATGAGCAGTTCTTC
CDR3: CAWSVLDYNEQFF

J: TRBJ2-1
size: -
V: TRBV29-1
D: TRBD1
DNA: TGCAGCGTGAAACAGGGGGCGATTGAGCAGTTCTTC
CDR3: CSVKQGAIEQFF

J: TRBJ2-5
size: -
V: TRBV27
D: -
DNA: TGTGCCAGCGCAGAAGGAGGGAAGACCCAGTACTTC
CDR3: CASAEGGKTQYF

J: TRBJ2-7
size: -
V: TRBV7-9
D: TRBD2
DNA: TGTGCCAGCAGCTTATCAGCGGGAGACGACGAGCAGTACTTC
CDR3: CASSLSAGDDEQYF

J: TRBJ2-3
size: -
V: TRBV30
D: TRBD2
DNA: TGTGCCTGGAGTGCCTTAGCGGGAGGAGCAGATACGCAGTATTTT
CDR3: CAWSALAGGADTQYF

J: TRBJ1-5
size: -
V: TRBV6-6
D: -
DNA: TGTGCCAGCAGCTACCGACAGGAGATGAAGCCCCAGCATTTT
CDR3: CASSYRQEMKPQHF

J: TRBJ2-7
size: -
V: TRBV11-3
D: TRBD1
DNA: TGTGCCAGCAGCGGTCTGCAGGGGACAGGGGGTTCCTACGAGCAGTACTTC
CDR3: CASSGLQGTGGSYEQYF

J: TRBJ1-2
size: -
V: TRBV7-8
D: -
DNA: TGTGCCAGCAGCGACGGGGTGTGGGGCTACACCTTC
CDR3: CASSDGVWGYTF

J: TRBJ1-2
size: few
V: TRBV10-3
D: -
DNA: TGTGCCATCACCCTCTCGGAGGATGGCTATGGCTACACCTTC
CDR3: CAITLSEDGYGYTF

J: TRBJ2-1
size: -
V: TRBV5-1
D: TRBD2
DNA: TGCGCCAGCAGCTTGCTAGCGGGAGCCTACAATGAGCAGTTCTTC
CDR3: CASSLLAGAYNEQFF

J: TRBJ2-7
size: -
V: TRBV7-6
D: TRBD1
DNA: TGTGCCAGCAGCTTTTCGACAGGGTTCTCGTTCGAGCAGTACTTC
CDR3: CASSFSTGFSFEQYF

J: TRBJ2-3
size: -
V: TRBV18
D: TRBD1
DNA: TGTGCCAGCTCACCGCTGGGACAGGGGGCGACAGATACGCAGTATTTT
CDR3: CASSPLGQGATDTQYF

J: TRBJ1-1
size: -
V: TRBV13
D: -
DNA: TGTGCCAGCAGCTTAGCAGGGAGGGCGGTTGAAGCTTTCTTT
CDR3: CASSLAGRAVEAFF

J: TRBJ1-1
size: -
V: TRBV19
D: -
DNA: TGTGCCAGTAGTATGACAGTAATGAACACTGAAGCTTTCTTT
CDR3: CASSMTVMNTEAFF

J: TRBJ1-2
size: -
V: TRBV2
D: -
DNA: TGTGCCAGCAGTTCGGAGGGCGCCTACTATGGCTACACCTTC
CDR3: CASSSEGAYYGYTF

J: TRBJ1-5
size: -
V: TRBV6-5
D: TRBD1
DNA: TGTGCCAGCAGTCCCCTGGAACAGGGGACTCAGCCCCAGCATTTT
CDR3: CASSPLEQGTQPQHF

J: TRBJ2-6
size: -
V: TRBV28
D: TRBD2
DNA: TGTGCCAGCAGTCTCGGGGGGGCCGGGGCCAACGTCCTGACTTTC
CDR3: CASSLGGAGANVLTF

J: TRBJ2-7
size: -
V: TRBV21-1
D: -
DNA: TGTGCCAGCAGCACGGACAAAGCTAAAGACAGGGGCGAGTACTTC
CDR3: CASSTDKAKDRGEYF

J: TRBJ2-7
size: -
V: TRBV6-4
D: TRBD2
DNA: TGTGCCAGCAGTTTACTAGCGGGAGCCGCCTACGAGCAGTACTTC
CDR3: CASSLLAGAAYEQYF

J: TRBJ2-2
size: -
V: TRBV4-1
D: TRBD2
DNA: TGCGCCAGCAGCCGGCTTGGGACTAGCGGGGTAACCGGGGAGCTGTTTTTT
CDR3: CASSRLGTSGVTGELFF

J: TRBJ1-2
size: once
V: TRBV5-1
D: -
DNA: TGCGCCAGCAGCTTGGCGGCAGGGGCCGGAAAGAGCTATGGCTACACCTTC
CDR3: CASSLAAGAGKSYGYTF

J: TRBJ2-1
size: -
V: TRBV5-1
D: TRBD2
DNA: TGCGCCAGCAGCCCAATAGCGGGAGGGTCTTCCTACAATGAGCAGTTCTTC
CDR3: CASSPIAGGSSYNEQFF

J: TRBJ2-5
size: -
V: TRBV18
D: -
DNA: TGTGCCAGCTCATCGGGTCGTCAAGAGACCCAGTACTTC
CDR3: CASSSGRQETQYF

J: TRBJ2-7
size: -
V: TRBV11-3
D: TRBD2
DNA: TGTGCCAGCAGCTTATCGGGGGGGGACGAGCAGTACTTC
CDR3: CASSLSGGDEQYF

J: TRBJ2-7
size: -
V: TRBV2
D: TRBD1
DNA: TGTGCCAGCAGTGATATTGGATTGAGGGACAGGTCATACGAGCAGTACTTC
CDR3: CASSDIGLRDRSYEQYF